A single sample gave rise to the 15 T cell receptor beta chains below, sequenced in a study of cytomegalovirus exposure and HLA in healthy donors (dated by TCRdb to 2016 to 2017). Library preparation used the immunoSEQ multiplex PCR assay. The multiplex PCR relied on a mix of 60 forward primers for TCR Vbeta segments and 13 reverse primers for TCR Jbeta segments. TCRdb took over this immuneACCESS table, retaining in-frame rearrangements with V and J assigned. Such tables are incomplete; in checked studies, under half of the missing clones stem from an unresolved V gene, and the remainder is unexplained. Counted in this sample were 210,000 or so clones; roughly 84% of them appeared once. About 0.22% of the sample is held by the ten biggest clonotypes. Input material: PBMCs. The source is a girl aged 2-10 years in good health and CMV-seronegative.

The gene calls are TRBV4-2 and TRBJ2-5, with D maybe TRBD2 (5 bases). The CDR3 sequence is 15 residues long. V lost 0 bases and J lost 5, with 13 bases in between. Germline V gene lookup returns CDR1 LGHNA and CDR2 YNFKEQ. CDR3 sequence reads: CASSQDRTSKETQYF. The CDR3, as DNA: TGTGCCAGCAGCCAAGATCGAACTAGTAAGGAGACCCAGTACTTC.

The chain has TRBV2 and TRBJ2-7, with a tentative D call TRBD2 (6 bases). The V gene lost 4 bases and the J gene lost 1 base, with 11 bases spanning the gap. Germline-derived CDR1 and CDR2 are SNHLY and FYNNEI. This CDR3 contains 14 residues. The CDR3 region is CASSGRAGSYEQYF. As DNA, the CDR3 is TGTGCCAGCAGTGGGCGGGCGGGGTCCTACGAGCAGTACTTC.

V gene TRBV5-6 combines with J gene TRBJ2-5, with 9 bases fitting TRBD1. CDR3 length: 16 amino acids. Germline lookup yields CDR1 SGHDT and CDR2 YYEEEE. Trimming cost V 2 bases and J 4 bases; bases outside gene matches: 9. In DNA form, the CDR3 reads TGTGCCAGCAGCTTTGGGGGACAGGGCGATTCAGAGACCCAGTACTTC. Protein product: CASSFGGQGDSETQYF.

The rearrangement links TRBV29-1 to TRBJ2-2, with D possibly TRBD2 on 5 matching bases. Looked up from germline, CDR1 is SQVTM and CDR2 is ANQGSEA. This CDR3 is built from 13 residues. Trimming removed 4 bases from V and 4 bases from J, with 10 bases in between. The CDR3: CSVGQRSTGELFF. DNA for the CDR3: TGCAGCGTTGGGCAGCGGAGCACCGGGGAGCTGTTTTTT.

This clone was seen only once. V and J are TRBV25-1 and TRBJ1-5; D remains ambiguous. CDR3 length: 14 amino acids. V lost 3 bases and J 5 bases, leaving 11 bases between the germline ends. CDR1 MGHDK and CDR2 SYGVNS come from the germline V gene. The CDR3 region is CASSDEYEDQPQHF. CDR3 coding DNA: TGTGCCAGCAGTGATGAGTATGAGGATCAGCCCCAGCATTTT.

The sample holds one count of this clone. This chain joins TRBV5-1 and TRBJ2-1; 10 positions agree with TRBD2. Looked up from germline, CDR1 is SGHRS and CDR2 is YFSETQ. The CDR3 runs 16 residues. V gave up 4 bases and J gave up 5 bases; unmatched junction bases: 9. In nucleotides, the CDR3 is TGCGCCAGCAGCCCCTATAGCGGGAGGTCCCACAATGAGCAGTTCTTC. Amino acids: CASSPYSGRSHNEQFF. Using reference TRBV5-1 and TRBJ2-1 for the parts outside the CDR3, the full variable domain is KAGVTQTPRYLIKTRGQQVTLSCSPISGHRSVSWYQQTPGQGLQFLFEYFSETQRNKGNFPGRFSGRQFSNSRSEMNVSTLELGDSALYLCASSPYSGRSHNEQFFGPGTRLTVL.

The chain joins TRBV15 to TRBJ2-2; possible D gene TRBD1, 6 bases. The CDR3 totals 16 residues. CDR1 and CDR2 (germline): LNHNV, YYDKDF (reference sequence). The V end was cut by 0 bases, the J end by 6 bases, with 14 bases between. As DNA, the CDR3 is TGTGCCACCAGCAGAGATTGGGGGCGCCGAGCCGGGGAGCTGTTTTTT. This gives the protein CATSRDWGRRAGELFF.

In its sample, this clone was seen once. J is TRBJ2-1 and V is TRBV11-2; 9 bases agree with TRBD1. This CDR3 contains 15 residues. Trimming cost V 1 base and J 8 bases; bases outside gene matches: 6. Germline CDR1 and CDR2: SGHAT and FQNNGV. CDR3 in amino acids: CASSLVGQGSDEQFF. Here the CDR3 DNA reads TGTGCCAGCAGCTTAGTTGGACAGGGGTCCGATGAGCAGTTCTTC.

The V and J genes are TRBV30 and TRBJ1-1; a weak D match, TRBD1 (6 bases). Germline V lookup: CDR1 GTSNPN, CDR2 SVGIG (reference sequence). V gave up 4 bases and J gave up 5 bases, with 17 bases separating them. The CDR3 spans 14 residues. CDR3 in DNA: TGTGCCTGGACCCCCGGGACAAAGAGGACTGAAGCTTTCTTT. It is translated as CAWTPGTKRTEAFF.

This CDR3 is CASSLTYRQGGNQPQHF. The CDR3 nucleotides read TGTGCCAGCAGTTTGACATATCGACAGGGTGGCAATCAGCCCCAGCATTTT. V and J are TRBV27 and TRBJ1-5; 7 bases line up with TRBD1. Germline lookup yields CDR1 MNHEY and CDR2 SMNVEV (reference sequence). This CDR3 has 17 residues. V lost 3 bases and J lost 2; bases outside the gene matches: 10.

This sequence joins TRBV5-1 and TRBJ2-7, with 7 bases matching TRBD2. Trimming cost V 2 bases and J 3 bases; bases outside gene matches: 11. The germline V gene has CDR1 SGHRS and CDR2 YFSETQ. This CDR3 has 16 amino acids. The CDR3 nucleotides read TGCGCCAGCAGCTTCCGAGCGGGATCGGGTATCTACGAGCAGTACTTC. This codes for CASSFRAGSGIYEQYF.

The V call is TRBV5-4, the J call TRBJ2-3; D is perhaps TRBD2 (6 bases). The germline gives CDR1 SGHNT, CDR2 YYREEE (reference sequence). Trimming removed 2 bases from V and 3 bases from J, with 16 bases in between. The CDR3 totals 16 residues. The CDR3 sequence is CASSLRRGGSTDTQYF. For the CDR3, the DNA is TGTGCCAGCAGCTTAAGGCGGGGAGGTTCGACAGATACGCAGTATTTT.

The gene calls are TRBV5-6 and TRBJ1-1, with 10 bases identical to TRBD1. The length of the CDR3 is 18 residues. CDR1 is SGHDT, CDR2 YYEEEE, per germline. V was clipped by 0 bases and J by 6 bases; unmatched bases: 14. The CDR3 is CASSLERTGGDVRAEAFF. DNA for the CDR3: TGTGCCAGCAGCTTGGAGAGGACAGGGGGGGATGTGCGGGCTGAAGCTTTCTTT.

The rearrangement uses TRBV5-1 and TRBJ2-7, with 14 bases aligning to TRBD2. Germline values: CDR1 SGHRS, CDR2 YFSETQ. The CDR3 has 17 amino acids. J was trimmed by 2 bases and V by 2 bases; bases with no gene match: 6. CDR3 sequence: CASSLQTSGRAPYEQYF. Here the CDR3 DNA reads TGCGCCAGCAGCTTACAGACTAGCGGGAGGGCCCCCTACGAGCAGTACTTC. The full variable domain, its missing parts supplied by reference TRBV5-1 and TRBJ2-7, is KAGVTQTPRYLIKTRGQQVTLSCSPISGHRSVSWYQQTPGQGLQFLFEYFSETQRNKGNFPGRFSGRQFSNSRSEMNVSTLELGDSALYLCASSLQTSGRAPYEQYFGPGTRLTVT.

This clone was seen just once. The chain joins TRBV9 to TRBJ2-5, with 13 positions matching TRBD2. J gave up 5 bases and V 4 bases, and 8 bases lay outside the gene matches. The CDR3 contains 16 residues. Germline CDR1 reads SGDLS; CDR2 reads YYNGEE. CDR3 residues: CASSPTGTSGVETQYF. CDR3 nucleotides: TGTGCCAGCAGCCCAACCGGGACTAGCGGGGTGGAGACCCAGTACTTC.